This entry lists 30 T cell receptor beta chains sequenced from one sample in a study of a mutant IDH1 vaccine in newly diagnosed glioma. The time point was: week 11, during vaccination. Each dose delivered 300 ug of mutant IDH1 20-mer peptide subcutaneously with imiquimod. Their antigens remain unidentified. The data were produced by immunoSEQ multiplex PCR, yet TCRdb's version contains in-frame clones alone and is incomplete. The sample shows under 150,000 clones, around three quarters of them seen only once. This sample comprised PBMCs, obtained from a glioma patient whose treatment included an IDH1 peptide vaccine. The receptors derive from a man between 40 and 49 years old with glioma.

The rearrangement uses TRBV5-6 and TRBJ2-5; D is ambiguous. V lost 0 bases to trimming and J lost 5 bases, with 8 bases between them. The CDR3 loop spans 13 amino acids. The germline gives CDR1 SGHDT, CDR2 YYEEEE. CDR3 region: CASSLGNEETQYF. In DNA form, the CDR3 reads TGTGCCAGCAGCTTGGGCAACGAGGAGACCCAGTACTTC.

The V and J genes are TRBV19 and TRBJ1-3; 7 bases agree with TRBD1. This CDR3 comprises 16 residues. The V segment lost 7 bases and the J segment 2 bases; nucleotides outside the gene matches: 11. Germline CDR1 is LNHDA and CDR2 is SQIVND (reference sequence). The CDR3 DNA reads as TGTGCCAGTACCATTCTGGTACAGGGGCCTGGAAACACCATATATTTT. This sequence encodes CASTILVQGPGNTIYF.

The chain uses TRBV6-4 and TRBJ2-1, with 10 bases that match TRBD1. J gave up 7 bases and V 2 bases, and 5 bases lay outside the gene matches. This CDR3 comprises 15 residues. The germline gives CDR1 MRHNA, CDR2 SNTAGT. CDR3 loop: CASSDRRTGGNEQFF. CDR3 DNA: TGTGCCAGCAGTGACCGCCGGACAGGGGGGAATGAGCAGTTCTTC.

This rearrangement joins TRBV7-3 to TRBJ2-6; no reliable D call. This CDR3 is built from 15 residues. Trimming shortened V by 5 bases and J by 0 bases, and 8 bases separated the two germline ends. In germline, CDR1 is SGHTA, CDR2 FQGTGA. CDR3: CASSPAHSGANVLTF. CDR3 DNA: TGTGCCAGCAGCCCCGCCCACTCTGGGGCCAACGTCCTGACTTTC.

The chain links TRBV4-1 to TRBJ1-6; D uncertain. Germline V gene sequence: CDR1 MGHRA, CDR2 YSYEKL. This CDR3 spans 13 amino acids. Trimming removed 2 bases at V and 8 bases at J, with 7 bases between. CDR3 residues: CASSQMKDSPLHF. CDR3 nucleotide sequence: TGCGCCAGCAGCCAAATGAAAGATTCACCCCTCCACTTT.

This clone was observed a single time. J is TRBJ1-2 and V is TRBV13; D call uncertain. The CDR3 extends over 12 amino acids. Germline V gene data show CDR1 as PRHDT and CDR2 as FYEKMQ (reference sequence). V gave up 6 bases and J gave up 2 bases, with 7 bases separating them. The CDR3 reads CASRIGNYGYTF. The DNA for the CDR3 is TGTGCCAGCAGAATAGGGAACTATGGCTACACCTTC.

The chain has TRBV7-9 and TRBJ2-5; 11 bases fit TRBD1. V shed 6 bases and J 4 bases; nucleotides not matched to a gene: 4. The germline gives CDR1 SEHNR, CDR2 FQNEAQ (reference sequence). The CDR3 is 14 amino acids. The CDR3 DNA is TGTGCCAGCAGTTGGACAGGGGGCCCAGAGACCCAGTACTTC. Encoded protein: CASSWTGGPETQYF.

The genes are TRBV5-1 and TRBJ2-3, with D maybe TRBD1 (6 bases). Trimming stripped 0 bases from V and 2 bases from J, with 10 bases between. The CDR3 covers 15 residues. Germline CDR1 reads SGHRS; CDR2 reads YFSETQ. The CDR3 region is CASSLEGQYTDTQYF. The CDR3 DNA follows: TGCGCCAGCAGCTTGGAAGGACAGTACACAGATACGCAGTATTTT.

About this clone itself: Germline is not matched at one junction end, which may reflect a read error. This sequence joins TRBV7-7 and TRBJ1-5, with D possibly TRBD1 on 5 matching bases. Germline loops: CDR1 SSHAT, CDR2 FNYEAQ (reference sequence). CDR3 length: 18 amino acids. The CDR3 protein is CASSPGGSGPILNQPQHF. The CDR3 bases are TGTGCTAGCAGCCCCGGGGGGAGCGGGCCAATCCTCAATCAGCCCCAGCATTTT.

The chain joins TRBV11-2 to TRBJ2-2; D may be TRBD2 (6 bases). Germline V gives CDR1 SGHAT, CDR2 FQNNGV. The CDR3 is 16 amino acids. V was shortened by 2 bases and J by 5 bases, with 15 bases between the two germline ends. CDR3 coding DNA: TGTGCCAGCAGCTTAATGCGGGGCCGAGGAACCGGGGAGCTGTTTTTT. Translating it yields CASSLMRGRGTGELFF.

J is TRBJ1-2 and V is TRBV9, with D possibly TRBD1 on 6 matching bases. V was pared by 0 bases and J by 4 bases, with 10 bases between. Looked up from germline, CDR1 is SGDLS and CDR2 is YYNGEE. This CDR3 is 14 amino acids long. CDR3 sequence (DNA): TGTGCCAGCAGCGTAGGGGGACAACTCTATGGCTACACCTTC. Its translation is CASSVGGQLYGYTF.

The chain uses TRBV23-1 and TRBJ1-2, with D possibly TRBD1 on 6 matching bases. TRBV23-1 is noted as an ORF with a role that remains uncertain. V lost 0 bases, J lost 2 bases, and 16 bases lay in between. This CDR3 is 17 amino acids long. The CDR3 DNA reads TGCGCCAGCAGTCAATCTCTCTGTTGGCAGGGGAACTATGGCTACACCTTC. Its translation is CASSQSLCWQGNYGYTF.

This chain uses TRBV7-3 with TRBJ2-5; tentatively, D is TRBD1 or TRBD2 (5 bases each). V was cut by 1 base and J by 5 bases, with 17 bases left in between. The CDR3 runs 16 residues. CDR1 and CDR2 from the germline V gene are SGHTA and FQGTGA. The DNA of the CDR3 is TGTGCCAGCAGCTTAAAAGGGGAAGGGACCTGGGAGACCCAGTACTTC. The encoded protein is CASSLKGEGTWETQYF.

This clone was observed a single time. This chain's CDR3 is CAISEAPVGGYTF. CDR3 DNA sequence: TGTGCCATCAGTGAGGCCCCCGTGGGTGGCTACACCTTC. The chain recombines TRBV10-3 with TRBJ1-2; D ambiguous. The germline gives CDR1 ENHRY, CDR2 SYGVKD. This CDR3 contains 13 residues. V was shortened by 2 bases and J by 7 bases, with 11 bases between the two germline ends.

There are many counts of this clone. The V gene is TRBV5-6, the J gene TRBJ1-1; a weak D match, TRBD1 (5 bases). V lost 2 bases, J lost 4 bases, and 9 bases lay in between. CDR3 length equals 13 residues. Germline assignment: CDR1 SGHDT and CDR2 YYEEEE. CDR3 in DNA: TGTGCCAGCAGCTTAAGGGGTGGCACTGAAGCTTTCTTT. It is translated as CASSLRGGTEAFF.

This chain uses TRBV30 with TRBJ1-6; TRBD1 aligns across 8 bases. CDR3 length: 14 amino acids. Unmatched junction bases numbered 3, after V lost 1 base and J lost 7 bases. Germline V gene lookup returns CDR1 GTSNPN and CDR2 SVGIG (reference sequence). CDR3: CAWSAQGGNSPLHF. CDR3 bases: TGTGCCTGGAGTGCACAGGGGGGGAATTCACCCCTCCACTTT.

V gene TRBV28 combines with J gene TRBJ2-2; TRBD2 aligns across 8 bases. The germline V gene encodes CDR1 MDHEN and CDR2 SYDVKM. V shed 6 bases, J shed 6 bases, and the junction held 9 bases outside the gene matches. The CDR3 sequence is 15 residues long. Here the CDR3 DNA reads TGTGCCAGCAGCCCATCAGCCGGGGGGGCCGGGGAGCTGTTTTTT. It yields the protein CASSPSAGGAGELFF.

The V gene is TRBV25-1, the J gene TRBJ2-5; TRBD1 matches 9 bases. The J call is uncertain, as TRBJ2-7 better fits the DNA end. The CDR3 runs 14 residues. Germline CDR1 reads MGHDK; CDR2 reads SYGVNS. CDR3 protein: CASTPDRGLHEQYF. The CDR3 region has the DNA TGTGCCAGCACCCCGGACAGGGGTCTCCACGAGCAGTACTTC.

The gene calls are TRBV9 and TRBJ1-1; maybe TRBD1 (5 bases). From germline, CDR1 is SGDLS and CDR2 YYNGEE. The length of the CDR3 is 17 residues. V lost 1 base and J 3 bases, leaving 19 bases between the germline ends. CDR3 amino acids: CASSVMSAGLGDTEAFF. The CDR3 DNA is TGTGCCAGCAGCGTAATGTCTGCTGGCCTGGGGGACACTGAAGCTTTCTTT.

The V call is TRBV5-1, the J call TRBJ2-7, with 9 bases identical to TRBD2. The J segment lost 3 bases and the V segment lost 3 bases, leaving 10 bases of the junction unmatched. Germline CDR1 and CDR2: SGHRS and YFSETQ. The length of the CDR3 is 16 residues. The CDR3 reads CASSSGLAGRNYEQYF. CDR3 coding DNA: TGCGCCAGCAGCTCTGGGCTAGCGGGAAGGAACTACGAGCAGTACTTC.

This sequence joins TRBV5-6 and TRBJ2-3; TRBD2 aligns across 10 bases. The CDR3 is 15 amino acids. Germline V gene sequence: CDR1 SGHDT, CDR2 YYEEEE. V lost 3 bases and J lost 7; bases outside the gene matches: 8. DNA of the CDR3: TGTGCCAGCAGCTGGACTAGCGGCTCGCGGAATACGCAGTATTTT. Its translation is CASSWTSGSRNTQYF.

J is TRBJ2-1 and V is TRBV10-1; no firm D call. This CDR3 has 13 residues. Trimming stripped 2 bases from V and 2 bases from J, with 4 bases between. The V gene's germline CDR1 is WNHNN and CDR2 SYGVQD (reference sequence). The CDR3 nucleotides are TGCGCCAGCAGTGAGGGTACCTACAATGAGCAGTTCTTC. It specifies CASSEGTYNEQFF.

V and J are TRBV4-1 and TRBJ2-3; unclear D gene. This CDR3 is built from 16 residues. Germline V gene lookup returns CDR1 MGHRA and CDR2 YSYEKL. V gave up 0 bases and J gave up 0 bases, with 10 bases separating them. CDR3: CASSQERVLSTDTQYF. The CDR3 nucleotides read TGCGCCAGCAGCCAAGAAAGGGTATTGAGCACAGATACGCAGTATTTT.

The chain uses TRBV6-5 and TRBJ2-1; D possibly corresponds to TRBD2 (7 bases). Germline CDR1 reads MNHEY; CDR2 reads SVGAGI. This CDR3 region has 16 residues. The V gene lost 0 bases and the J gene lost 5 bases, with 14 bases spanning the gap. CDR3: CASSYSFGGPHNEQFF. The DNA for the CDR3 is TGTGCCAGCAGTTACTCGTTCGGGGGGCCACACAATGAGCAGTTCTTC.

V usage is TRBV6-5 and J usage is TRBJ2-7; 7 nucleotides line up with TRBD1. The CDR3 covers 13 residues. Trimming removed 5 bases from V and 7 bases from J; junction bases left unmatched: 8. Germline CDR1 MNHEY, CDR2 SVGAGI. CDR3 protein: CASSPTGVREQYF. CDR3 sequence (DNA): TGTGCCAGCAGTCCAACAGGGGTCCGGGAGCAGTACTTC.

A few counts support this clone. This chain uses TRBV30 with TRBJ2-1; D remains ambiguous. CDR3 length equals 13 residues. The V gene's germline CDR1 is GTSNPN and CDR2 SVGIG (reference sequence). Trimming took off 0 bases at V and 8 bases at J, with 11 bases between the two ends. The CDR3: CAWSVGLRDEQFF. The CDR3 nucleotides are TGTGCCTGGAGTGTAGGCCTACGGGATGAGCAGTTCTTC.

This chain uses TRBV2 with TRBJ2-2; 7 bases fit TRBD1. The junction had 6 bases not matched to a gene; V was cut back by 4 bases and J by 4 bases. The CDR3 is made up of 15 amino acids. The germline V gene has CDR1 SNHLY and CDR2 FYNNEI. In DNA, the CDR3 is TGTGCCAGCAGTGTAGAACCAGGGGGCACCGGGGAGCTGTTTTTT. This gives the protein CASSVEPGGTGELFF.

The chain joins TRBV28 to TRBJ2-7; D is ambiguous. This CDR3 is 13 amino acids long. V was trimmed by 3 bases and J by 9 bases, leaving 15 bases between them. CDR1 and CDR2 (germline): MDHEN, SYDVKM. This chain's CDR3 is CASSLPGHPGQYF. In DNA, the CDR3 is TGTGCCAGCAGTTTGCCCGGGCACCCCGGGCAGTACTTC.

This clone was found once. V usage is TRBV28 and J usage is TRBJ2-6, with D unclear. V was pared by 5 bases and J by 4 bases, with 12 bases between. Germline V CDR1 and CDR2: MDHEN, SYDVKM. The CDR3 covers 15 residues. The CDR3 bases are TGTGCCAGCAGTCCCCCGGCGTGGGGGGCCAACGTCCTGACTTTC. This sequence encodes CASSPPAWGANVLTF.

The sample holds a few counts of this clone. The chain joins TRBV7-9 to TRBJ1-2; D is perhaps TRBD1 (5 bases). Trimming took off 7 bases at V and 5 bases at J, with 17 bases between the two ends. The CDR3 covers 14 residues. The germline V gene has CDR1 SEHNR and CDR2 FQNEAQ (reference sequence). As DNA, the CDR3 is TGTGCCAGCACCCAGGTCCAGGAGGGGTATGGCTACACCTTC. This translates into CASTQVQEGYGYTF.